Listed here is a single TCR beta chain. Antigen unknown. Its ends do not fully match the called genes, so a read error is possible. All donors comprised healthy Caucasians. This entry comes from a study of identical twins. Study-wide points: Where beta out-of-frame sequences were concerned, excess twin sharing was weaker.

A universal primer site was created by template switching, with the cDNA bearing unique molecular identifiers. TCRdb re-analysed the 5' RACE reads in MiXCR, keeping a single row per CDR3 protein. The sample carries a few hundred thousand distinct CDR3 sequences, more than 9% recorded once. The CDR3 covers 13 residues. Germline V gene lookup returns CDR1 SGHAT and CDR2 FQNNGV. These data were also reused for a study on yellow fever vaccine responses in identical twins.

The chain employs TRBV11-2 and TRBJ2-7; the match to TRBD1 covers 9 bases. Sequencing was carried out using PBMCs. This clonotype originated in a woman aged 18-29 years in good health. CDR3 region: CVSSVRTGDEQYF. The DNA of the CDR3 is TGTGTCAGCAGCGTTAGGACAGGGGACGAGCAGTACTTC.